This entry lists 18 T cell receptor beta chains sequenced from one sample in a study of blood T cell repertoires in COVID-19. The data were produced by immunoSEQ multiplex PCR, yet TCRdb's version contains in-frame clones alone and is incomplete. This sample has 200,000 or so clones, with approximately 80% found just once. Sequencing used peripheral blood. These receptors were taken from a woman older than 75 with COVID-19, enrolled during active disease.

The J gene is TRBJ2-5, the V gene TRBV7-6; 9 nucleotides agree with TRBD2. The CDR3 totals 15 residues. Germline loops: CDR1 SGHVS, CDR2 FNYEAQ. V trimming: 3 bases; J trimming: 2 bases; junction bases outside the gene matches: 4. In DNA form, the CDR3 reads TGTGCCAGCAGCTTTAGCGGGGGCCCACAAGAGACCCAGTACTTC. Translating it yields CASSFSGGPQETQYF.

The chain recombines TRBV9 with TRBJ1-6, with D perhaps TRBD1 (6 bases). V was trimmed by 0 bases and J by 5 bases, leaving 9 bases between them. CDR1 is SGDLS and CDR2 is YYNGEE in the germline V gene. The CDR3 has 15 amino acids. In DNA, the CDR3 is TGTGCCAGCAGCGTAGGGACAGTTAATAATTCACCCCTCCACTTT. It specifies CASSVGTVNNSPLHF.

About this clone: Other DNA sequences within the sample encode an identical CDR3. V and J are TRBV5-1 and TRBJ1-1; 10 nucleotides line up with TRBD1. The CDR3 length is 15 residues. Germline values: CDR1 SGHRS, CDR2 YFSETQ. V was pared by 4 bases and J by 1 base, with 4 bases of the junction left unmatched. The CDR3 loop is CASSPGQGGNTEAFF. The CDR3 coding sequence is TGCGCCAGCAGCCCCGGACAGGGGGGGAACACTGAAGCTTTCTTT.

This clone was picked up one time. The rearrangement uses TRBV9 and TRBJ1-5; 10 nucleotides agree with TRBD1. Germline CDR1 reads SGDLS; CDR2 reads YYNGEE. This CDR3 region has 16 residues. V lost 8 bases and J lost 1; bases outside the gene matches: 9. CDR3 loop: CARTRDRGRSNQPQHF. CDR3 coding DNA: TGTGCCAGGACTCGGGACAGGGGTCGGAGCAATCAGCCCCAGCATTTT.

The genes are TRBV18 and TRBJ2-5, with 7 bases aligning to TRBD2. Unmatched junction bases numbered 11, after V lost 3 bases and J lost 7 bases. The CDR3 sequence is 15 residues long. The V gene's germline CDR1 is KGHSH and CDR2 LQKENI. Written as DNA, the CDR3 is TGTGCCAGCTCACCCGAAAGCGGGGCGGCCGGGACCCAGTACTTC. Translated, it gives CASSPESGAAGTQYF. Supplemented by reference TRBV18 and TRBJ2-5, the full variable domain reads NAGVMQNPRHLVRRRGQEARLRCSPMKGHSHVYWYRQLPEEGLKFMVYLQKENIIDESGMPKERFSAEFPKEGPSILRIQQVVRGDSAAYFCASSPESGAAGTQYFGPGTRLLVL.

This chain links TRBV5-6 with TRBJ2-3; possibly TRBD2 for D (7 bases). The CDR3 has 13 residues. Germline CDR1 reads SGHDT; CDR2 reads YYEEEE. V dropped 4 bases and J dropped 4 bases, with 10 bases sitting between them. CDR3 sequence: CASSGGGPDTQYF. CDR3 nucleotides: TGTGCCAGCAGCGGGGGGGGCCCAGATACGCAGTATTTT.

Only a few counts were recorded for this clone. J is TRBJ2-7 and V is TRBV29-1; D might be TRBD1 (6 bases). Germline V gives CDR1 SQVTM, CDR2 ANQGSEA. Trimming pared 3 bases from V and 6 bases from J, leaving 15 bases between. The CDR3 length is 13 residues. CDR3 coding DNA: TGCAGCGTTGACGGTTCGGACAGAAGCGAGCAGTACTTC. Translating it yields CSVDGSDRSEQYF.

The rearrangement links TRBV5-4 to TRBJ2-1; TRBD2 might be the D (5 bases). This CDR3 has 14 amino acids. CDR1 is SGHNT and CDR2 is YYREEE in the germline V gene (reference sequence). Deletions cut 2 bases from V and 5 bases from J, with 11 bases between. The CDR3 reads CASSFRGEDNEQFF. Here the CDR3 DNA reads TGTGCCAGCAGCTTCCGGGGAGAGGACAATGAGCAGTTCTTC.

The J gene is TRBJ1-5, the V gene TRBV27; D is unclear. The CDR3 length is 15 residues. In germline, CDR1 is MNHEY, CDR2 SMNVEV (reference sequence). Between the trimmed V and J ends, which lost 6 bases and 3 bases, there was a span of 15 bases. The CDR3 DNA sequence: TGTGCCAGCAGATCGACTAGGGTCGCCAATCAGCCCCAGCATTTT. It yields the protein CASRSTRVANQPQHF.

This clone was seen more than once but under ten times. The rearrangement uses TRBV7-3 and TRBJ2-3; a weak D match, TRBD1 (6 bases). CDR3 length: 15 amino acids. V was clipped by 2 bases and J by 2 bases, with 11 bases between them. Looked up from germline, CDR1 is SGHTA and CDR2 is FQGTGA. The CDR3 sequence is CASSLYGQNTDTQYF. CDR3 sequence (DNA): TGTGCCAGCAGCTTATACGGACAGAACACAGATACGCAGTATTTT.

The chain uses TRBV6-4 and TRBJ1-6; the D is unclear. CDR3 length: 13 amino acids. V was cut by 4 bases and J by 10 bases, with 11 bases left in between. In germline, CDR1 is MRHNA, CDR2 SNTAGT. CDR3 nucleotides: TGTGCCAGCAGTGCCGGGTTGAACTCACCCCTCCACTTT. Translating it yields CASSAGLNSPLHF.

CDR3 region: CSAGQGTEAFF. The CDR3, as DNA: TGCAGTGCTGGCCAGGGAACTGAAGCTTTCTTT. This chain joins TRBV20-1 and TRBJ1-1, with D perhaps matching TRBD1 (5 bases). The CDR3 sequence is 11 residues long. CDR1 is DFQATT and CDR2 is SNEGSKA in the germline V gene (reference sequence). The V and J ends lost 5 bases and 5 bases respectively, with 9 bases between them.

The gene calls are TRBV28 and TRBJ1-1; perhaps TRBD1 as D (6 bases). Per germline, CDR1 MDHEN and CDR2 SYDVKM. The germline V and J ends were trimmed by 6 bases and 4 bases, with 18 bases remaining between them. The CDR3 extends over 15 amino acids. The CDR3 DNA sequence: TGTGCCAGCAGACCTCCTAGGGGCAGGGGCACTGAAGCTTTCTTT. Protein product: CASRPPRGRGTEAFF.

The chain is built from TRBV7-9 and TRBJ1-1; unclear D gene. V gave up 3 bases and J gave up 1 base, with 6 bases separating them. Germline assignment: CDR1 SEHNR and CDR2 FQNEAQ (reference sequence). CDR3 length equals 13 residues. The CDR3 DNA reads TGTGCCAGCAGCTTTACAGCGAACACTGAAGCTTTCTTT. It encodes CASSFTANTEAFF.

The chain combines TRBV30 with TRBJ1-5; D is possibly TRBD1 (5 bases). This CDR3 is built from 13 residues. In germline, CDR1 is GTSNPN, CDR2 SVGIG (reference sequence). V was cut by 2 bases and J by 3 bases, with 8 bases left in between. This chain's CDR3 is CAWSTGDNQPQHF. The CDR3, as DNA: TGTGCCTGGAGTACGGGGGACAATCAGCCCCAGCATTTT.

This clone was seen more than once but under ten times. This chain connects TRBV28 to TRBJ1-5; a possible D gene is TRBD1 (5 bases). V was clipped by 4 bases and J by 5 bases, with 12 bases between them. Germline V gene lookup returns CDR1 MDHEN and CDR2 SYDVKM. The CDR3 contains 14 residues. The CDR3 DNA is TGTGCCAGCAGTTCAAGGGGCAAGTATCAGCCCCAGCATTTT. It translates to CASSSRGKYQPQHF.

The CDR3 loop is CASSQVREDQPQHF. CDR3 in DNA: TGTGCCAGCAGCCAAGTCAGGGAAGATCAGCCCCAGCATTTT. The chain has TRBV4-2 and TRBJ1-5; tentatively, D is TRBD1 (5 bases). CDR1 is LGHNA, CDR2 YNFKEQ, per germline. Trimming removed 1 base at V and 5 bases at J, with 9 bases between. The CDR3 runs to 14 residues.

The chain has TRBV5-8 and TRBJ1-5; perhaps TRBD1 as D (5 bases). Germline V gives CDR1 SGHTS, CDR2 YDEGEE. Trimming left V 6 bases short and J 7 bases short, with 20 bases between. CDR3 size: 15 residues. CDR3 loop: CASTPRLGPNQPQHF. For the CDR3, the DNA is TGTGCCAGCACCCCAAGGTTGGGGCCCAACCAGCCCCAGCATTTT.